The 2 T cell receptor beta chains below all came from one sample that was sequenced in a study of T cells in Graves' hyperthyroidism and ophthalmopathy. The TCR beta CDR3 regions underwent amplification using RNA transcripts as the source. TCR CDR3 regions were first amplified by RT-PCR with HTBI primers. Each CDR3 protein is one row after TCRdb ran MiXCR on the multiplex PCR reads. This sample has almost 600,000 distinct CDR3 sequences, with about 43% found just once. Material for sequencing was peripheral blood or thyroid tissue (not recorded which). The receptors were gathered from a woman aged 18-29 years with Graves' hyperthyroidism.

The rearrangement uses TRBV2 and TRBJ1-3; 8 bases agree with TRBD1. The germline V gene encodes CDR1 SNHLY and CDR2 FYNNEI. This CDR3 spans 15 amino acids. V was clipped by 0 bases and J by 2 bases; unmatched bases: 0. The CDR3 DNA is TGTGCCAGCAGTGAAGCGGACAGGGCTGGAAACACCATATATTTT. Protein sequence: CASSEADRAGNTIYF.

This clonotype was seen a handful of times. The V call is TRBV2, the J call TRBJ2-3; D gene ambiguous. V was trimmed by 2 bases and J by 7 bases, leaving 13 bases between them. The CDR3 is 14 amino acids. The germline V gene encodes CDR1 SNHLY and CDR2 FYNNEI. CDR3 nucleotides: TGTGCCAGCAGTGAATCTCCTACCTCCTATACGCAGTATTTT. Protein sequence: CASSESPTSYTQYF.